This entry describes one T cell receptor (beta chain). Its specific antigen is unknown. No much larger clonotype is one base removed from it; base qualities were not supplied. Reading from cysteine to phenylalanine, the CDR3 counts 14 amino acids. This entry keeps only the CDR3 DNA: 42 bases, framed from base 1. The germline V gene (reference sequence) provides CDR1 DFQATT and CDR2 SNEGSKA. Between the V and J ends, shortened by 6 bases and 1 base respectively, the junction contains 15 bases. This sample was taken from a study of T cell repertoires in cytomegalovirus infection (dated by TCRdb to about 2019). For the study in its entirety: Donor HLA type was relevant to the analysis, as public TCR beta signatures indicated carriage of CMV infection together with the matching HLA type.

Study-wide conclusions, independent of this receptor: In both this cohort and an independent roughly 350-donor cohort, the cumulative frequency of public TCR beta family members distinguished carriers of CMV infection plus the relevant HLA type. The ex vivo response was dominated by HLA-C-restricted CMV-specific TCR beta clonotypes, which also provided the single most frequent clonotype in two of eight donors.

Sequencing was performed on an Illumina HiSeq 1500. TCRdb handled the public reads itself, with Q25 trimming in fastp and clone calling in MiXCR, and kept productive beta chains. Each record represents a unique CDR3 protein, reported with the most common genes and DNA among its rows. Counted in this sample were 150,000 to 200,000 distinct CDR3 sequences; approximately 30% of them appeared once. The leading ten clones occupy 30% to 35% of the sample. The clonotype was recovered from a human donor in good health (CMV status not recorded). Some clones in this sample may be carry-over from other donors' samples. The sequencing input was PBMCs. The chain joins TRBV20-1 to TRBJ1-1, with a tentative D gene TRBD1 over 6 matching bases. The bases read TGCAGTGCGGGCGGGGGGCGGGGGAACACTGAAGCTTTCTTT. Its protein product is CSAGGGRGNTEAFF.